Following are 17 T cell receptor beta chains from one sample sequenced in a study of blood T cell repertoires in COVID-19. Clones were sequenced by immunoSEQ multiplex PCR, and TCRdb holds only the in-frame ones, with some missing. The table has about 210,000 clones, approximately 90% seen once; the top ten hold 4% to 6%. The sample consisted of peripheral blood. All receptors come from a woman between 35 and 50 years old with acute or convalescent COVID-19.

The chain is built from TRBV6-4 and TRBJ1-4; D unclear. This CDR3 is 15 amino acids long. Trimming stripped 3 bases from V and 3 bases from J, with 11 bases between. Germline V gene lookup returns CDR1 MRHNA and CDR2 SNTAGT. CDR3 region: CASSEQIGSNEKLFF. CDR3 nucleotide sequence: TGTGCCAGCAGTGAACAGATCGGTTCTAATGAAAAACTGTTTTTT.

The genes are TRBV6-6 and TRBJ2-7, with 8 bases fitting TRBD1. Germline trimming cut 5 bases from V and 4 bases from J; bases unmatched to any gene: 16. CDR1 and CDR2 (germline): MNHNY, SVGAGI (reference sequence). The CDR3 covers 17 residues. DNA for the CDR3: TGTGCCAGCAGTCCACTACAAGCCGGGACAGGAAAATACGAGCAGTACGTC. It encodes CASSPLQAGTGKYEQYV.

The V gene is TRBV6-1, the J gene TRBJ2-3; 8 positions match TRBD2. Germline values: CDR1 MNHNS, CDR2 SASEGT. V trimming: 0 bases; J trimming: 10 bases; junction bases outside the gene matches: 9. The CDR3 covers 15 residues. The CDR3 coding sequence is TGTGCCAGCAGTGAAGCGCAGGGGCAACTAGCGGCGCAGTATTTT. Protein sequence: CASSEAQGQLAAQYF.

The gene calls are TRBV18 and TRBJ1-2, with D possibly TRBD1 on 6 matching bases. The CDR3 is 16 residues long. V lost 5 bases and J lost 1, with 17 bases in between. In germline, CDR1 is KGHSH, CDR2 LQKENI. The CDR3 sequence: CASSMDRPPFNYGYTF. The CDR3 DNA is TGTGCCAGCTCAATGGACAGACCTCCCTTTAACTATGGCTACACCTTC.

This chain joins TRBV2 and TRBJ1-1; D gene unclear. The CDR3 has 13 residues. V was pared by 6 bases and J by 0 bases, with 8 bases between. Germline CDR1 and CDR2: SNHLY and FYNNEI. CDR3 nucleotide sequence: TGTGCCAGCAGGCTTGCGGTGAACACTGAAGCTTTCTTT. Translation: CASRLAVNTEAFF.

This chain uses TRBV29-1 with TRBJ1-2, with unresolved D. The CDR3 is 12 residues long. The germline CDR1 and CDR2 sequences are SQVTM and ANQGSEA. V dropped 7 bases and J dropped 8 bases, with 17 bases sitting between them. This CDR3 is CSAGLLFEGYTF. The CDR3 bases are TGCAGCGCCGGACTACTATTTGAGGGCTACACCTTC.

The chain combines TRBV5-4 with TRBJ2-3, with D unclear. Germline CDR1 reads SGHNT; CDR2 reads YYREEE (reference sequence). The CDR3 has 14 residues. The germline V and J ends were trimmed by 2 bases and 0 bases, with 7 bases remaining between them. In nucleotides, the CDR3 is TGTGCCAGCAGCTTTGTCTCCAGCACAGATACGCAGTATTTT. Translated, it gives CASSFVSSTDTQYF.

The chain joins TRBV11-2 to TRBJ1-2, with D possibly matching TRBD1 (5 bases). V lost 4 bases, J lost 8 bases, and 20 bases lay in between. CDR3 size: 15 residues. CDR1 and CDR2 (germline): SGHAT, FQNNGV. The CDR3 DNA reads TGTGCCAGCAGCTCGACTCGGTCCGGGGGGGGAGGCTACACCTTC. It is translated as CASSSTRSGGGGYTF.

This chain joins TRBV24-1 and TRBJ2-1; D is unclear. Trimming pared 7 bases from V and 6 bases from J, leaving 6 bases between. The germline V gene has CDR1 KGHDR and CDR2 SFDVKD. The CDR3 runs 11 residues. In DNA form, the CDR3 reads TGTGCCACCAGCCACAGCAATGAGCAGTTCTTC. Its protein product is CATSHSNEQFF.

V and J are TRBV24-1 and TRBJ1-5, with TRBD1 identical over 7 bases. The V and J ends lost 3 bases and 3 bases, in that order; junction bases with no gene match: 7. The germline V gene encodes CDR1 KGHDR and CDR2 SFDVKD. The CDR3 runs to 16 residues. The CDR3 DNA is TGTGCCACCAGTGATGGTACAGGGGCCCTCAATCAGCCCCAGCATTTT. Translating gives CATSDGTGALNQPQHF.

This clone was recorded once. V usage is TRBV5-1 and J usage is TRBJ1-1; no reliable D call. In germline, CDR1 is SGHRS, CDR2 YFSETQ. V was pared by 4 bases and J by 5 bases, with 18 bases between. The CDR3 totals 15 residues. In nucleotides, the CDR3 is TGCGCCAGCAGCGTAACCCAGCTCGGAGGGACTGAAGCTTTCTTT. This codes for CASSVTQLGGTEAFF.

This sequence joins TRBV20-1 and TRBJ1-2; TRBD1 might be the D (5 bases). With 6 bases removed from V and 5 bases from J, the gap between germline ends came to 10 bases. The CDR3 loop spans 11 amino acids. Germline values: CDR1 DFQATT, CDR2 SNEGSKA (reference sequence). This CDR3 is CSAGRGYGYTF. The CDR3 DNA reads TGCAGTGCCGGGAGGGGATATGGCTACACCTTC.

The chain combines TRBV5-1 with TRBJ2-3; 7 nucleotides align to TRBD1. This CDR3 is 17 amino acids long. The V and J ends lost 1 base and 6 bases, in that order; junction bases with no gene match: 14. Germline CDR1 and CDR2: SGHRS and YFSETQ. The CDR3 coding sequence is TGCGCCAGCAGCTTGAACCCGACAGGGAACGTGGGGGATACGCAGTATTTT. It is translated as CASSLNPTGNVGDTQYF.

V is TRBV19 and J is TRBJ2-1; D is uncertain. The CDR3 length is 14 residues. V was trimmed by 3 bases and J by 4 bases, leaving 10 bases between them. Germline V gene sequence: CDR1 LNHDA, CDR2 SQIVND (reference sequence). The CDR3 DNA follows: TGTGCCAGTAGTATCTACGAGGAATACAATGAGCAGTTCTTC. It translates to CASSIYEEYNEQFF.

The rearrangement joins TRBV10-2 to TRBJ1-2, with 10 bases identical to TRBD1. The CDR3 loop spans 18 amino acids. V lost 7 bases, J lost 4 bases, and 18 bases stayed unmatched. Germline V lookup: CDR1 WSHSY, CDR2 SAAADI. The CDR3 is CASTQLRTGGPSPYGYTF. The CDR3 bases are TGCGCCAGCACCCAGTTGAGGACAGGGGGTCCTTCGCCCTATGGCTACACCTTC.

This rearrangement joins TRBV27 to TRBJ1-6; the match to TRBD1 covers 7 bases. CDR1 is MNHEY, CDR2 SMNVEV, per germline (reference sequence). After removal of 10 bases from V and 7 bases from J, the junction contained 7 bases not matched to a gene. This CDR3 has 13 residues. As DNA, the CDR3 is TGTGCCACCGGACGACAGGGAAATTCACCCCTCCACTTT. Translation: CATGRQGNSPLHF.

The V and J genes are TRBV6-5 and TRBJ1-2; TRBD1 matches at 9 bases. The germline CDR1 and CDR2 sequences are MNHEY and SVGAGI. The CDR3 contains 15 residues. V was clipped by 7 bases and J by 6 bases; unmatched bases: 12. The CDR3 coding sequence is TGTGCCAGCACTATAGGGACAGGGTTGACGAATGGCTACACCTTC. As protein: CASTIGTGLTNGYTF.